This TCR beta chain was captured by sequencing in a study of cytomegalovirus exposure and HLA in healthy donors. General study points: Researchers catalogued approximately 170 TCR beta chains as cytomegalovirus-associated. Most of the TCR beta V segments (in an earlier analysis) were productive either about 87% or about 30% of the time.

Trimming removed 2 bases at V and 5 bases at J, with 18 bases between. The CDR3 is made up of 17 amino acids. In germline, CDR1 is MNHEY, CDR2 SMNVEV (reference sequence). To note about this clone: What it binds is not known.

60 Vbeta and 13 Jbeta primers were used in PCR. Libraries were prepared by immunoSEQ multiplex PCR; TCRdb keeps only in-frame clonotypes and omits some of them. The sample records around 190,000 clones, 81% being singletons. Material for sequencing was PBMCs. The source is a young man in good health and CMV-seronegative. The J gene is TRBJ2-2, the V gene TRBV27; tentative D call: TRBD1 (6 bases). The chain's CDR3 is CASSLTRGAPWTGELFF. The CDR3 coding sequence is TGTGCCAGCAGTTTAACCAGGGGAGCCCCGTGGACCGGGGAGCTGTTTTTT.